This paragraph covers one T cell receptor beta chain sequence. The antigen remains unidentified. Semiquantitative ARM-PCR amplified T cell receptor alpha and beta CDR3 regions from mRNA. ARM-PCR used tagged nested gene-specific primers, then communal superprimers for exponential amplification. Before the second round, exonuclease removed the nested primers. TCRdb reprocessed the multiplex PCR reads with MiXCR, giving one entry per CDR3 protein. The data show roughly 15,000 distinct CDR3 sequences, with over 50% seen just once and about 2% held by the top ten. The data derive from a study of relationships among human T cell subsets. Study conclusions and caveats: Over 55% of CD8+ cytotoxic sequences were in clones over 100 reads; regulatory and Th2 had few.

CD4+ cells were positively selected first, then anti-CD25 beads isolated CD4+CD25+ regulatory T cells. This CDR3 region has 16 residues. The V end lost 4 bases, the J end lost 0 bases, and 13 bases lay between the germline ends. CDR1 is SGHDN and CDR2 is FVKESK in the germline V gene. This rearrangement joins TRBV14 to TRBJ1-3, with a possible D match to TRBD1 (6 bases). Sequenced input: Tregs sorted from blood. This clonotype was obtained from a middle-aged man in good health. Written as DNA, the CDR3 is TGTGCCAGCAGCCTCAGAGGACAGCCCTCTGGAAACACCATATATTTT. Protein: CASSLRGQPSGNTIYF.